Listed here is a single T cell receptor (beta chain). The target antigen is unknown. Measured with immunoSEQ multiplex PCR; TCRdb has only the in-frame clones, and not every one. The sample lists tens of thousands of clones; approximately 90% were seen once. CDR3 size: 16 residues. Germline CDR1 is SGHRS and CDR2 is YFSETQ. Trimming cost V 4 bases and J 4 bases; bases outside gene matches: 14. These data come from a study of PD-1 blockade in classical Hodgkin lymphoma. Study details: The study gave patients nivolumab 3 mg/kg intravenously every 2 weeks. Study outcomes and limitations: Patients newly diagnosed and complete responders had comparable baseline diversity. There was a significant rise in CD4+ TCR diversity by C4D1, with no such rise for CD8+.

The time point here: cycle 4 day 1 (C4D1), after less than seven weeks of nivolumab. All patients experienced relapse after autologous stem cell transplantation, and brentuximab vedotin exposure was variable. The TCR comes from a human donor with classical Hodgkin lymphoma. The genes are TRBV5-1 and TRBJ2-7, with TRBD1 matching over 7 bases. Source: peripheral blood mononuclear cells (PBMCs), taken before the fourth cycle of nivolumab. The CDR3 spells CASSGGSGTASYEQYF. CDR3 bases: TGCGCCAGCAGCGGCGGTTCCGGGACAGCCTCGTACGAGCAGTACTTC.